This T cell receptor (beta chain) was documented in a study of T cells in Graves' hyperthyroidism and ophthalmopathy. Findings of the study overall: Ophthalmopathy onset followed model prediction by a median approximately 5.9 months.

TCR beta CDR3 regions were amplified from RNA transcripts. First-round RT-PCR of the TCR CDR3 relied on the HTBI primer set. Each CDR3 protein is one row after TCRdb ran MiXCR on the multiplex PCR reads. The sample lists approximately 570,000 distinct CDR3 sequences, about 20% occurring once. A patient was excluded if there was uncontrolled infection, other autoimmune disease, pregnancy or lactation. The authors obtained PBMCs from over 8.5 ml of fresh peripheral blood. This clonotype was recorded a few times. Its antigen is as yet unknown. With V trimmed by 4 bases and J by 5 bases, 4 bases remained unmatched. The CDR3 is 13 amino acids. From germline, CDR1 is MNHNS and CDR2 SASEGT.

The source material was blood. The chain recombines TRBV6-1 with TRBJ1-1; 7 positions match TRBD1. This sequence originates from a man aged 40-49 years with Graves' ophthalmopathy. The CDR3 bases are TGTGCCAGCAGTGGGTTCAGGGGGACTGAAGCTTTCTTT. It specifies CASSGFRGTEAFF.